The rows below give T cell receptor beta chains drawn from one sample of a study of blood T cells in healthy people across ages. TCRdb reprocessed the 5' RACE reads with MiXCR, giving one entry per CDR3 protein. The sample has about 670,000 distinct CDR3 sequences, roughly two fifths seen once. Sequenced sample: blood. The receptor set was obtained from an older man in good health. CDR3s include the opening cysteine and the closing phenylalanine or tryptophan. D genes are given only for firm matches. Size values are once, few and many counts, or a class for expanded clones, and some rows have none.

clone_size j_call d_call v_call cdr3_length cdr3_aa cdr3_nt
few TRBJ1-2 - TRBV28 12 CASSVLGNGYTF TGTGCCAGCAGTGTCCTAGGGAATGGCTACACCTTC
few TRBJ1-4 - TRBV20-1 16 CSARALPAGAEEKLFF TGCAGTGCTAGGGCCTTGCCCGCAGGGGCGGAAGAAAAACTGTTTTTT
once TRBJ2-4 TRBD2 TRBV9 17 CASSSRGSGGPKNIQYF TGTGCCAGCAGCTCTCGGGGTAGCGGGGGGCCCAAAAACATTCAGTACTTC
- TRBJ2-3 - TRBV12-3/TRBV12-4 16 CASSLIRTTLPDTQYF TGTGCCAGCAGTTTAATCAGGACAACGTTACCAGATACGCAGTATTTT
- TRBJ2-5 TRBD1 TRBV7-9 16 CASSPLGQGSRETQYF TGTGCCAGCAGCCCTCTCGGACAGGGGAGTAGGGAGACCCAGTACTTC
many TRBJ2-3 - TRBV7-2 15 CASSLGVTRTDTQYF TGTGCCAGCAGCTTAGGGGTAACACGTACAGATACGCAGTATTTT
- TRBJ2-7 - TRBV5-1 14 CASSSDSCYNEQYF TGCGCCAGCAGCTCAGACAGTTGCTACAATGAGCAGTACTTC
few TRBJ2-5 - TRBV3-1 14 CASRPRASVETQYF TGTGCCAGCAGACCCAGGGCCTCAGTGGAGACCCAGTACTTC
- TRBJ2-7 - TRBV9 15 CASSVAQELPYEQYF TGTGCCAGCAGCGTAGCCCAGGAACTACCCTACGAGCAGTACTTC
few TRBJ2-7 - TRBV5-1 15 CASSLPGSANYEQYF TGCGCCAGCAGCCTCCCGGGTAGCGCAAACTACGAGCAGTACTTC
- TRBJ1-5 - TRBV6-2/TRBV6-3 16 CASSYSPTEGYQPQHF TGTGCCAGCAGTTACTCGCCGACAGAGGGGTATCAGCCCCAGCATTTT
- TRBJ2-7 - TRBV29-1 12 CNVDGAVYEQYF TGCAACGTTGACGGGGCAGTCTACGAGCAGTACTTC
- TRBJ2-1 TRBD2 TRBV6-2/TRBV6-3 17 CASSRRLAGGIMNEQFF TGTGCCAGCAGTCGCCGACTAGCGGGAGGTATTATGAATGAGCAGTTCTTC
- TRBJ2-7 - TRBV20-1 12 CSAKPGVWEQYF TGCAGTGCTAAACCCGGGGTATGGGAGCAGTACTTC
- TRBJ2-7 - TRBV27 17 CASSNRGTRDSPYEQYF TGTGCCAGCAGCAACAGGGGTACGCGGGACAGTCCCTACGAGCAGTACTTC
- TRBJ1-2 - TRBV12-3/TRBV12-4 13 CASSLWQGYGYTF TGTGCCAGCAGTTTGTGGCAGGGCTACGGCTACACCTTC
- TRBJ1-6 - TRBV28 15 CAGSFSGAGQSPLHF TGTGCCGGCAGTTTTTCAGGGGCTGGTCAATCACCCCTCCACTTT
- TRBJ2-5 - TRBV7-2 14 CASSPAWDSETQYF TGTGCCAGCAGCCCAGCGTGGGACTCCGAGACCCAGTACTTC
few TRBJ2-5 TRBD2 TRBV7-6 17 CASSLGGLAGTQETQYF TGTGCCAGCAGCTTAGGCGGACTAGCGGGGACCCAAGAGACCCAGTACTTC
- TRBJ2-3 TRBD2 TRBV30 14 CAWCPAGDSDTQYF TGTGCCTGGTGCCCAGCGGGAGATTCAGATACGCAGTATTTT
- TRBJ2-7 TRBD2 TRBV7-2 16 CASSRTSGTPPYEQYF TGTGCCAGCAGCCGGACTAGCGGGACCCCCCCCTACGAGCAGTACTTC
- TRBJ2-5 TRBD1 TRBV5-1 14 CVSSSRQGHETQYF TGCGTCAGCAGCTCCAGACAGGGCCACGAGACCCAGTACTTC
- TRBJ2-5 - TRBV6-2/TRBV6-3 15 CASTQTGAGGETQYF TGTGCCAGCACCCAAACGGGGGCTGGGGGAGAGACCCAGTACTTC
- TRBJ2-7 TRBD2 TRBV24-1 15 CATSDGLAGRYEQYF TGTGCCACCAGTGACGGACTAGCGGGCCGCTACGAGCAGTACTTC
few TRBJ2-4 TRBD2 TRBV3-1 20 CASSQDLGTSGRLAKNIQYF TGTGCCAGCAGCCAAGATTTAGGGACTAGCGGAAGACTAGCCAAAAACATTCAGTACTTC
few TRBJ2-1 - TRBV25-1 15 CASRARAPLDNEQFF TGTGCCAGCAGGGCCAGGGCTCCCCTTGACAATGAGCAGTTCTTC
few TRBJ1-5 - TRBV14 16 CASSQDPGYSNQPQHF TGTGCCAGCAGCCAAGATCCAGGTTATAGCAATCAGCCCCAGCATTTT
- TRBJ1-2 - TRBV7-3 14 CASSLDRTRRGYTF TGTGCCAGCAGCTTAGACAGGACGAGGAGGGGCTACACCTTC
- TRBJ1-6 TRBD1 TRBV10-3 15 CAISNGQAGGSPLHF TGTGCCATCAGTAACGGACAGGCCGGCGGTTCACCCCTCCACTTT